Here is one TCR beta chain with its context. Its matching antigen is unknown. These data belong to a study of shared clonotypes between healthy human individuals. Findings of the study overall: Genetic and exposure-history diversity was limited by the few donors. Sharing across four donors was highest in naive CD4 (roughly 5%) and lowest in memory CD8 (roughly 0.4%).

Naive CD45RA+ and memory CD45RA-negative subsets were split from CD4+ cells. Genomic DNA of every subset was divided equally among multiple immunoSEQ plates. Generated by immunoSEQ multiplex PCR, the TCRdb table keeps only in-frame clones and is missing some. This sample has about 2.4 million clones, with 93% found just once. V lost 4 bases and J 6 bases, leaving 7 bases between the germline ends. The CDR3 totals 12 residues. CDR1 is SGHDT, CDR2 YYEEEE, per germline. The specimen sequenced was naive CD4+ T cells from PBMCs. This sample's subset: CD45RA+ positively selected. This chain links TRBV5-6 with TRBJ2-2; D remains unclear. The sequence came from a man younger than 35 in good health. Some clones in this sample may be carry-over from other donors' samples. For the CDR3, the DNA is TGTGCCAGCAGCCTGCGGTCCGGGGAGCTGTTTTTT. Protein product: CASSLRSGELFF. The variable domain in full, completed from reference TRBV5-6 and TRBJ2-2, reads DAGVTQSPTHLIKTRGQQVTLRCSPKSGHDTVSWYQQALGQGPQFIFQYYEEEERQRGNFPDRFSGHQFPNYSSELNVNALLLGDSALYLCASSLRSGELFFGEGSRLTVL.